This passage covers 14 T cell receptor beta chains from one sample sequenced in a study of siplizumab effects on memory and regulatory T cells. The protocol was immunoSEQ multiplex PCR, while the TCRdb copy is restricted to in-frame clones and leaves out a portion. This table holds 110,000 or so clones, about 92% found once. What was sequenced was CD4+ T cells sorted from blood. These receptors came from a human donor in good health.

This clone was picked up one time. This chain links TRBV30 with TRBJ2-5; no clear D. V shed 0 bases and J shed 1 base, with 9 bases lying between them. CDR3 length equals 14 residues. Germline CDR1 reads GTSNPN; CDR2 reads SVGIG (reference sequence). DNA for the CDR3: TGTGCCTGGAGTGTACAACTACCCCAAGAGACCCAGTACTTC. The encoded protein is CAWSVQLPQETQYF.

The chain's CDR3 is CASSHTGVNTIYF. The CDR3, as DNA: TGTGCCAGCAGCCATACAGGTGTAAACACCATATATTTT. This sequence joins TRBV14 and TRBJ1-3; D perhaps matches TRBD1 (5 bases). The CDR3 is 13 residues long. V gave up 3 bases and J gave up 6 bases, with 9 bases separating them. Germline V gene sequence: CDR1 SGHDN, CDR2 FVKESK.

The chain's CDR3 is CASRAEYRGEQYF. CDR3 nucleotides: TGTGCCAGCAGAGCAGAATACAGGGGCGAGCAGTACTTC. The chain links TRBV6-5 to TRBJ2-7; TRBD1 aligns across 7 bases. CDR1 MNHEY and CDR2 SVGAGI come from the germline V gene. The length of the CDR3 is 13 residues. The V and J ends lost 6 bases and 6 bases, in that order; junction bases with no gene match: 8.

This sequence joins TRBV14 and TRBJ2-7, with D possibly TRBD1 on 5 matching bases. The CDR3 contains 15 residues. Germline V gene data show CDR1 as SGHDN and CDR2 as FVKESK. V was trimmed by 4 bases and J by 3 bases, leaving 16 bases between them. The CDR3 here is CASSLLGTGDYEQYF. CDR3 DNA sequence: TGTGCCAGCAGCCTGCTAGGAACAGGTGACTACGAGCAGTACTTC. The variable domain in full, with the rest retrieved from reference TRBV14 and TRBJ2-7, is EAGVTQFPSHSVIEKGQTVTLRCDPISGHDNLYWYRRVMGKEIKFLLHFVKESKQDESGMPNNRFLAERTGGTYSTLKVQPAELEDSGVYFCASSLLGTGDYEQYFGPGTRLTVT.

The CDR3 bases are TGTGCCTGGATGGCTAGGAACTACGAGCAGTACTTC. Amino acids: CAWMARNYEQYF. V is TRBV30 and J is TRBJ2-7, with D unresolved. Germline V gene lookup returns CDR1 GTSNPN and CDR2 SVGIG (reference sequence). The V gene lost 4 bases and the J gene lost 3 bases, with 10 bases spanning the gap. This CDR3 is built from 12 residues.

DNA of the CDR3: TGTGCCAGTAGTATAGAGGGGGGGCAAGAGACCCAGTACTTC. Amino acids: CASSIEGGQETQYF. The chain has TRBV19 and TRBJ2-5, with TRBD2 matching over 7 bases. CDR3 length: 14 amino acids. J gave up 2 bases and V 0 bases, and 0 bases lay outside the gene matches. Germline values: CDR1 LNHDA, CDR2 SQIVND (reference sequence).

This rearrangement joins TRBV30 to TRBJ2-6, with a tentative D call TRBD2 (5 bases). V lost 7 bases, J lost 8 bases, and 15 bases lay in between. In germline, CDR1 is GTSNPN, CDR2 SVGIG (reference sequence). The CDR3 is made up of 13 amino acids. DNA of the CDR3: TGTGCCTTCCCGCCGGGGAATACCAACGTCCTGACTTTC. Translating gives CAFPPGNTNVLTF.

This chain joins TRBV2 and TRBJ1-5; 11 positions match TRBD1. The V segment lost 5 bases and the J segment 5 bases; nucleotides outside the gene matches: 2. Germline loops: CDR1 SNHLY, CDR2 FYNNEI. This CDR3 has 14 residues. This CDR3 reads CASSRDRGDQPQHF. The DNA for the CDR3 is TGTGCCAGCAGTAGGGACAGGGGGGATCAGCCCCAGCATTTT. The variable domain in full, completed from reference TRBV2 and TRBJ1-5, reads EPEVTQTPSHQVTQMGQEVILRCVPISNHLYFYWYRQILGQKVEFLVSFYNNEISEKSEIFDDQFSVERPDGSNFTLKIRSTKLEDSAMYFCASSRDRGDQPQHFGDGTRLSIL.

This clone was seen just once. The V call is TRBV5-6, the J call TRBJ2-3, with TRBD2 as a possible D gene (6 bases). V was cut by 0 bases and J by 8 bases, with 22 bases left in between. Germline V lookup: CDR1 SGHDT, CDR2 YYEEEE. The CDR3 runs 17 residues. As DNA, the CDR3 is TGTGCCAGCAGCTTGGACGCGGGGAAATTAGCCATGGGTACGCAGTATTTT. Translating it yields CASSLDAGKLAMGTQYF.

The rearrangement joins TRBV5-1 to TRBJ1-1; D possibly corresponds to TRBD1 (5 bases). This CDR3 has 12 residues. V was cut by 0 bases and J by 7 bases, with 7 bases left in between. The germline gives CDR1 SGHRS, CDR2 YFSETQ. CDR3 region: CASSLAGLEAFF. CDR3 DNA: TGCGCCAGCAGCTTGGCAGGGCTTGAAGCTTTCTTT.

The rearrangement joins TRBV5-4 to TRBJ1-2; 7 nucleotides line up with TRBD1. Germline V gene lookup returns CDR1 SGHNT and CDR2 YYREEE (reference sequence). The CDR3 extends over 18 amino acids. V lost 1 base to trimming and J lost 0 bases; unmatched junction nucleotides: 12. The CDR3 nucleotides read TGTGCCAGCAGCTTGCCCATGAGGGGGCTTAATGCTAACTATGGCTACACCTTC. Residues: CASSLPMRGLNANYGYTF.

CDR3: CASSQQRDQFF. Here the CDR3 DNA reads TGCGCCAGCAGCCAACAACGGGATCAGTTCTTC. The chain combines TRBV4-1 with TRBJ2-1; D may be TRBD2 (5 bases). The CDR3 is 11 amino acids. V shed 2 bases and J shed 13 bases, with 9 bases lying between them. Germline V lookup: CDR1 MGHRA, CDR2 YSYEKL.

The chain employs TRBV7-8 and TRBJ1-1; D is uncertain. CDR3 length equals 14 residues. Trimming pared 5 bases from V and 11 bases from J, leaving 21 bases between. The germline V gene has CDR1 SGHVS and CDR2 FQNEAQ. The CDR3 is CASSPRLGSDRAFF. CDR3 nucleotides: TGTGCCAGCAGCCCTCGACTGGGGTCTGATCGCGCTTTCTTT.

J is TRBJ2-5 and V is TRBV5-4; tentative D call: TRBD1 (5 bases). The CDR3 totals 16 residues. Trimming removed 0 bases at V and 0 bases at J, with 12 bases between. Germline V gives CDR1 SGHNT, CDR2 YYREEE (reference sequence). The CDR3 coding sequence is TGTGCCAGCAGCTTGGAGGTTTCCAGGGACCAAGAGACCCAGTACTTC. Amino acids: CASSLEVSRDQETQYF.